A single sample gave rise to the 3 T cell receptor beta chains below, sequenced in a study of cytomegalovirus exposure and HLA in healthy donors. Primers: 60 Vbeta forward and 13 Jbeta reverse. The assay was immunoSEQ multiplex PCR, and TCRdb's table has in-frame clones only and misses some. The sample has 150,000 to 160,000 clones, roughly 70% seen once; the top ten hold 2.1%. Sequenced: PBMCs. The receptors originated from a young man in good health and CMV-seronegative.

The J gene is TRBJ2-1, the V gene TRBV29-1, with 12 bases fitting TRBD2. The CDR3 is 14 amino acids. V shed 5 bases and J 3 bases; nucleotides not matched to a gene: 2. Germline CDR1 and CDR2: SQVTM and ANQGSEA. This CDR3 is CSVSTSGGYNEQFF. CDR3 sequence (DNA): TGCAGCGTTTCGACTAGCGGGGGCTACAATGAGCAGTTCTTC.

The gene calls are TRBV28 and TRBJ1-1, with D maybe TRBD1 (5 bases). The length of the CDR3 is 14 residues. The V gene lost 3 bases and the J gene lost 3 bases, with 11 bases spanning the gap. Germline values: CDR1 MDHEN, CDR2 SYDVKM. CDR3 nucleotide sequence: TGTGCCAGCAGTTTTAGGGGCTGGGACACTGAAGCTTTCTTT. Residues: CASSFRGWDTEAFF.

The chain is built from TRBV5-8 and TRBJ2-1; 9 bases align to TRBD2. The germline CDR1 and CDR2 sequences are SGHTS and YDEGEE. V shed 0 bases and J 5 bases; nucleotides not matched to a gene: 3. There are 15 residues in the CDR3. The CDR3 reads CASSLGASGNNEQFF. CDR3 bases: TGTGCCAGCAGCTTGGGTGCTAGCGGGAACAATGAGCAGTTCTTC.